These 18 T cell receptor beta chains were sequenced from one sample in a study of blood T cell repertoires in COVID-19. Libraries were prepared by immunoSEQ multiplex PCR; TCRdb keeps only in-frame clonotypes and omits some of them. Of 140,000 or so clones listed, over 65% are singletons. Sequencing was performed on peripheral blood. Every receptor here comes from a man aged 50 to 59 with acute or convalescent COVID-19.

The chain combines TRBV3-1 (or the pseudogene TRBV3-2) with TRBJ2-2, with TRBD1 as a possible D gene (5 bases). The germline gives CDR1 LGHDT, CDR2 YNNKEL (reference sequence). This CDR3 has 19 residues. V was pared by 6 bases and J by 1 base, with 24 bases between. CDR3 region: CASSLFCLRGFRNTGELFF. The CDR3 DNA reads TGTGCCAGCAGTCTCTTTTGCCTAAGGGGATTTAGGAACACCGGGGAGCTGTTTTTT.

This clone occurred many times. V and J are TRBV18 and TRBJ1-5, with D possibly matching TRBD1 (6 bases). CDR1 and CDR2 from the germline V gene are KGHSH and LQKENI. V lost 0 bases and J 4 bases, leaving 10 bases between the germline ends. The CDR3 totals 15 residues. The CDR3 coding sequence is TGTGCCAGCTCACCACCGGCACAGGGTAATCAGCCCCAGCATTTT. Its translation is CASSPPAQGNQPQHF.

The chain carries TRBV7-2 and TRBJ2-2; TRBD2 is a possible D gene (5 bases). The CDR3 is 15 residues long. Between the trimmed V and J ends, which lost 5 bases and 0 bases, there was a span of 10 bases. From germline, CDR1 is SGHTA and CDR2 FQGNSA. The CDR3 nucleotides are TGTGCCAGCAGCCCCGCGGGTCCGAACACCGGGGAGCTGTTTTTT. Protein sequence: CASSPAGPNTGELFF.

The chain joins TRBV12-5 to TRBJ1-2; 8 positions match TRBD1. The germline V gene encodes CDR1 LGHNT and CDR2 FRNRAP. This CDR3 has 15 residues. J gave up 8 bases and V 5 bases, and 13 bases lay outside the gene matches. The CDR3 sequence: CASGPLAQGAVGYTF. CDR3 DNA: TGTGCTAGTGGTCCGTTGGCTCAGGGGGCTGTCGGCTACACCTTC.

This clone has just one count. V usage is TRBV30 and J usage is TRBJ1-6; tentatively, D is TRBD1 (5 bases). Germline CDR1 and CDR2: GTSNPN and SVGIG (reference sequence). The CDR3 loop spans 14 amino acids. V gave up 4 bases and J gave up 1 base, with 8 bases separating them. The CDR3 sequence is CAWIQGSYNSPLHF. The CDR3 coding sequence is TGTGCCTGGATTCAGGGATCCTATAATTCACCCCTCCACTTT.

CDR3 DNA sequence: TGCGCCAGCAGCTTGTTAAGGGGCCCCCTTGGTGAGGCGGAGACCCAGTACTTC. As protein: CASSLLRGPLGEAETQYF. The J gene is TRBJ2-5, the V gene TRBV5-1; D is possibly TRBD1 (5 bases). In germline, CDR1 is SGHRS, CDR2 YFSETQ. Between the trimmed V and J ends, which lost 1 base and 5 bases, there was a span of 24 bases. The CDR3 runs 18 residues.

The rearrangement links TRBV30 to TRBJ2-5, with 9 bases aligning to TRBD2. V lost 5 bases, J lost 1 base, and 8 bases stayed unmatched. Germline values: CDR1 GTSNPN, CDR2 SVGIG (reference sequence). CDR3 length: 15 residues. CDR3 DNA sequence: TGTGCCTGGGGCCTTAGCGGGGGAGCCCAAGAGACCCAGTACTTC. Protein product: CAWGLSGGAQETQYF. Complete variable domain (other parts from reference TRBV30 and TRBJ2-5): SQTIHQWPATLVQPVGSPLSLECTVEGTSNPNLYWYRQAAGRGLQLLFYSVGIGQISSEVPQNLSASRPQDRQFILSSKKLLLSDSGFYLCAWGLSGGAQETQYFGPGTRLLVL.

The chain links TRBV14 to TRBJ1-6; TRBD1 is a possible D gene (6 bases). The CDR3 runs to 14 residues. V gave up 3 bases and J gave up 9 bases, with 12 bases separating them. The germline V gene encodes CDR1 SGHDN and CDR2 FVKESK. CDR3 nucleotide sequence: TGTGCCAGCAGCCAGTCAGGGGCTACTTCACCCCTCCACTTT. It encodes CASSQSGATSPLHF.

The rearrangement uses TRBV29-1 and TRBJ2-5; possibly TRBD1 for D (5 bases). The germline V gene has CDR1 SQVTM and CDR2 ANQGSEA. This CDR3 spans 13 amino acids. V shed 3 bases and J shed 9 bases, with 17 bases lying between them. CDR3: CSVDLQGQVSQYF. CDR3 DNA sequence: TGCAGCGTTGATCTGCAGGGTCAAGTGTCCCAGTACTTC.

As for this clone: At the DNA level, this CDR3 is encoded by other sequences in the same sample as well. The CDR3 nucleotides read TGTGCCAGCAGTTTAGCAGAGAACTATGGCTACACCTTC. As protein: CASSLAENYGYTF. The chain couples TRBV12-3 or TRBV12-4 to TRBJ1-2; D unresolved. Trimming took off 0 bases at V and 2 bases at J, with 4 bases between the two ends. The CDR3 is made up of 13 amino acids.

This chain uses TRBV18 with TRBJ1-1; 7 bases line up with TRBD1. Germline V gives CDR1 KGHSH, CDR2 LQKENI. After removal of 3 bases from V and 10 bases from J, the junction contained 8 bases not matched to a gene. The CDR3 has 13 amino acids. CDR3 in amino acids: CASSPNEAGGAFF. The CDR3 coding sequence is TGTGCCAGCTCACCTAACGAGGCAGGGGGAGCTTTCTTT.

The chain recombines TRBV4-2 with TRBJ1-2; the D gene is possibly TRBD1 (5 bases). The CDR3 extends over 17 amino acids. V lost 1 base and J 6 bases, leaving 21 bases between the germline ends. Germline V gene lookup returns CDR1 LGHNA and CDR2 YNFKEQ. CDR3 DNA: TGTGCCAGCAGCCAAGGTTGGACGGACAACACCTATAATGGCTACACCTTC. It is translated as CASSQGWTDNTYNGYTF.

The V call is TRBV6-5, the J call TRBJ2-1; 13 bases are a match to TRBD2. Germline V CDR1 and CDR2: MNHEY, SVGAGI. V was pared by 2 bases and J by 7 bases, with 5 bases of the junction left unmatched. This CDR3 spans 16 amino acids. The CDR3, as DNA: TGTGCCAGCAGTTACGAACCGGGACTAGCGGGGAATGAGCAGTTCTTC. As protein: CASSYEPGLAGNEQFF.

The chain employs TRBV5-4 and TRBJ2-3; 7 positions match TRBD2. Germline assignment: CDR1 SGHNT and CDR2 YYREEE (reference sequence). Trimming removed 0 bases from V and 4 bases from J; junction bases left unmatched: 5. This CDR3 spans 15 amino acids. The chain's CDR3 is CASSLVSGEADTQYF. CDR3 DNA: TGTGCCAGCAGCTTGGTAAGCGGGGAAGCAGATACGCAGTATTTT.

The rearrangement uses TRBV6-4 and TRBJ2-7; D remains ambiguous. This CDR3 comprises 13 residues. Trimming left V 5 bases short and J 3 bases short, with 11 bases between. From germline, CDR1 is MRHNA and CDR2 SNTAGT. CDR3 coding DNA: TGTGCCAGCAGTCCAAGAGATTACTACGAGCAGTACTTC. Its protein is CASSPRDYYEQYF.

J is TRBJ1-2 and V is TRBV6-5; 7 nucleotides align to TRBD1. Germline CDR1 is MNHEY and CDR2 is SVGAGI. The CDR3 is made up of 15 amino acids. V gave up 8 bases and J gave up 1 base; unmatched junction bases: 10. CDR3 residues: CASGIPGQINYGYTF. CDR3 nucleotides: TGTGCCAGCGGGATACCGGGACAGATTAACTATGGCTACACCTTC.

This clone was detected a few times. J is TRBJ1-1 and V is TRBV5-4; D not certain. In germline, CDR1 is SGHNT, CDR2 YYREEE (reference sequence). The CDR3 runs to 15 residues. Trimming took off 4 bases at V and 0 bases at J, with 13 bases between the two ends. CDR3 region: CASSLSRVVNTEAFF. For the CDR3, the DNA is TGTGCCAGCAGCCTGTCGCGGGTAGTGAACACTGAAGCTTTCTTT.

The CDR3 here is CASKSSNRDTQETQYF. The CDR3 DNA reads TGTGCCAGTAAATCCTCGAACAGGGACACACAAGAGACCCAGTACTTC. The rearrangement uses TRBV19 and TRBJ2-5; D perhaps matches TRBD1 (6 bases). CDR3 length: 16 residues. V dropped 7 bases and J dropped 2 bases, with 20 bases sitting between them. Germline loops: CDR1 LNHDA, CDR2 SQIVND (reference sequence).